The 28 T cell receptor beta chains presented below share a single source sample, sequenced in a study of blood T cells in healthy people across ages (dated by TCRdb to between 2014 and 2017). The library was obtained by 5' RACE. Sequencing was carried out with an Illumina HiSeq 2500. The second PCR ran for about 6 to 12 cycles and used a J-beta primer mix along with a sample-barcoded 5' primer. TCRdb reprocessing: public reads trimmed at Q25 with fastp, clones called with MiXCR, in-frame beta chains kept. Entries are consolidated by CDR3 protein sequence, retaining the most common genes and DNA. The sample profile shows over 600,000 distinct CDR3 sequences; around 41% of them were found once. Together, the top ten hold around 30% of the sample. The sequencing input was blood. The receptor set was obtained from an older man in good health.

The rearrangement joins TRBV19 to TRBJ2-1; TRBD2 agrees at 11 bases. J lost 5 bases, V lost 5 bases, and 2 bases had no gene match. The CDR3 is 14 residues long. CDR1 is LNHDA, CDR2 SQIVND, per germline (reference sequence). The CDR3 loop is CASSVSGGDNEQFF. CDR3 bases: TGTGCCAGTAGTGTTAGCGGGGGGGACAATGAGCAGTTCTTC.

This clonotype turned up a few times. The V gene is TRBV5-1, the J gene TRBJ1-6, with 8 bases matching TRBD1. The V segment lost 5 bases and the J segment 7 bases; nucleotides outside the gene matches: 5. The CDR3 is 14 residues long. Germline V lookup: CDR1 SGHRS, CDR2 YFSETQ. The DNA of the CDR3 is TGCGCCAGCAGTAAACAGGGGGGAAATTCACCCCTCCACTTT. Encoded protein: CASSKQGGNSPLHF.

The gene calls are TRBV7-3 and TRBJ2-1; a weak D match, TRBD2 (5 bases). Germline V gene lookup returns CDR1 SGHTA and CDR2 FQGTGA. V lost 2 bases to trimming and J lost 6 bases, with 17 bases between them. The CDR3 has 16 residues. The CDR3 loop reads CASSLFRRSPSNEQFF. The CDR3 DNA sequence: TGTGCCAGCAGCTTATTTCGGAGGAGTCCCAGCAATGAGCAGTTCTTC.

This clonotype was seen only a few times. J is TRBJ1-4 and V is TRBV11-2, with 7 positions matching TRBD1. Per the germline V gene, CDR1 is SGHAT and CDR2 is FQNNGV. Trimming removed 0 bases from V and 8 bases from J; junction bases left unmatched: 6. The CDR3 is 15 amino acids. CDR3 sequence (DNA): TGTGCCAGCAGCTTAGAGAGGGGGCTTGGAGAAAAACTGTTTTTT. Translating gives CASSLERGLGEKLFF.

The chain is built from TRBV6-5 and TRBJ1-2, with D possibly matching TRBD1 (5 bases). CDR1 and CDR2 (germline): MNHEY, SVGAGI. The CDR3 length is 15 residues. V shed 5 bases and J shed 4 bases, with 17 bases lying between them. The CDR3 spells CASSQGRGVAYGYTF. For the CDR3, the DNA is TGTGCCAGCAGTCAAGGACGGGGGGTAGCCTATGGCTACACCTTC.

This clonotype appeared many times. The chain joins TRBV4-1 to TRBJ2-7; D unresolved. Germline loops: CDR1 MGHRA, CDR2 YSYEKL. CDR3 length equals 16 residues. Trimming pared 0 bases from V and 6 bases from J, leaving 18 bases between. Written as DNA, the CDR3 is TGCGCCAGCAGCCAAGATCGGGCGGCCGGACGAGGCGAGCAGTACTTC. Translating it yields CASSQDRAAGRGEQYF.

The table lists this clonotype with many counts. The chain carries TRBV6-2 or TRBV6-3 and TRBJ1-5; no clear D gene. V was pared by 0 bases and J by 0 bases, with 0 bases between. Germline-derived CDR1 and CDR2 are MNHEY and SVGEGT. The CDR3 sequence is 13 residues long. This chain's CDR3 is CASSYSSNQPQHF. Here the CDR3 DNA reads TGTGCCAGCAGTTACTCTAGCAATCAGCCCCAGCATTTT.

This chain links TRBV7-9 with TRBJ1-2; TRBD1 agrees at 8 bases. The CDR3 length is 14 residues. Losses at the gene ends were 5 bases for V and 1 base for J; bases not matched to a gene: 3. Germline V gives CDR1 SEHNR, CDR2 FQNEAQ (reference sequence). The CDR3 protein is CASSPRGRNYGYTF. The CDR3 DNA sequence: TGTGCCAGCAGCCCCAGGGGGCGTAACTATGGCTACACCTTC.

The rearrangement joins TRBV3-1 to TRBJ2-3, with 10 bases fitting TRBD2. CDR3 length equals 17 residues. Losses at the gene ends were 3 bases for V and 5 bases for J; bases not matched to a gene: 11. Germline CDR1 and CDR2: LGHDT and YNNKEL (reference sequence). The CDR3 reads CASSQILAGAGGDTQYF. The DNA for the CDR3 is TGTGCCAGCAGCCAGATCCTAGCGGGGGCCGGTGGAGATACGCAGTATTTT.

This chain connects TRBV25-1 to TRBJ2-2; 10 bases align to TRBD2. In germline, CDR1 is MGHDK, CDR2 SYGVNS. The CDR3 is 15 residues long. The trim removed 4 bases at V and 7 bases at J, leaving 6 bases unmatched. The CDR3 sequence is CASSGVAGGYGELFF. For the CDR3, the DNA is TGTGCCAGCAGTGGAGTAGCGGGAGGTTACGGGGAGCTGTTTTTT.

The rearrangement joins TRBV18 to TRBJ2-1; TRBD1 might be the D (6 bases). The J call may not be correct, given that the DNA end is closer to TRBJ2-7. CDR3 length: 17 residues. CDR1 and CDR2 (germline): KGHSH, LQKENI. CDR3 DNA sequence: TGTGCCAGCTCTACACCCTTTGAGGGACACCAGTACAATGAGCAGTACTTC. Residues: CASSTPFEGHQYNEQYF.

The chain employs TRBV7-2 and TRBJ2-7; D not resolved. Trimming removed 8 bases at V and 5 bases at J, with 25 bases between. The CDR3 totals 16 residues. CDR1 SGHTA and CDR2 FQGNSA come from the germline V gene. The CDR3 DNA reads TGTGCCAGCTGCTGCAAGCCAGGTGTGGGTGCCAACGAGCAGTACTTC. Its translation: CASCCKPGVGANEQYF.

This clonotype appeared a few times. The rearrangement uses TRBV11-2 and TRBJ2-3; 10 bases line up with TRBD1. This CDR3 region has 15 residues. The germline V gene encodes CDR1 SGHAT and CDR2 FQNNGV. Trimming at V came to 5 bases and at J to 5 bases, leaving 7 bases not matched to a gene. Here the CDR3 reads CASSHDRGLRDTQYF. DNA for the CDR3: TGTGCCAGCAGCCATGACAGGGGGCTAAGAGATACGCAGTATTTT.

This clonotype was seen a handful of times. The chain combines TRBV5-1 with TRBJ2-1; D uncertain. V shed 0 bases and J shed 4 bases, with 11 bases lying between them. Germline loops: CDR1 SGHRS, CDR2 YFSETQ. This CDR3 comprises 15 residues. CDR3 loop: CASSLGGEAYNEQFF. The CDR3 DNA reads as TGCGCCAGCAGCTTGGGAGGTGAAGCGTACAATGAGCAGTTCTTC. Full variable domain (remainder filled in from reference TRBV5-1 and TRBJ2-1): KAGVTQTPRYLIKTRGQQVTLSCSPISGHRSVSWYQQTPGQGLQFLFEYFSETQRNKGNFPGRFSGRQFSNSRSEMNVSTLELGDSALYLCASSLGGEAYNEQFFGPGTRLTVL.

The V call is TRBV24-1, the J call TRBJ2-3, with TRBD1 matching 10 bases. After removal of 5 bases from V and 3 bases from J, the junction contained 7 bases not matched to a gene. Germline CDR1 KGHDR, CDR2 SFDVKD. The CDR3 is made up of 16 amino acids. This chain's CDR3 is CATSVRPGQGTDTQYF. The CDR3, as DNA: TGTGCCACCAGTGTCCGACCGGGACAGGGGACAGATACGCAGTATTTT.

The chain has TRBV4-3 and TRBJ2-5, with 8 bases that match TRBD2. V dropped 2 bases and J dropped 5; count of bases not matched to a gene: 7. The CDR3 is 15 residues long. Germline V lookup: CDR1 LGHNA, CDR2 YSLEER. CDR3 coding DNA: TGCGCCAGCAGCCAAACTGCCGGGACTAGGGAGACCCAGTACTTC. This translates into CASSQTAGTRETQYF.

The chain joins TRBV9 to TRBJ1-2; no clear D gene. The V gene lost 3 bases and the J gene lost 3 bases, with 6 bases spanning the gap. Germline V CDR1 and CDR2: SGDLS, YYNGEE. The CDR3 loop spans 12 amino acids. The CDR3 here is CASSGRDYGYTF. CDR3 bases: TGTGCCAGCAGCGGGAGGGACTATGGCTACACCTTC. Full variable domain (missing parts from reference TRBV9 and TRBJ1-2): DSGVTQTPKHLITATGQRVTLRCSPRSGDLSVYWYQQSLDQGLQFLIQYYNGEERAKGNILERFSAQQFPDLHSELNLSSLELGDSALYFCASSGRDYGYTFGSGTRLTVV.

The chain carries TRBV18 and TRBJ2-4, with D tentatively TRBD2 (6 bases). The length of the CDR3 is 16 residues. Germline V gene data show CDR1 as KGHSH and CDR2 as LQKENI. Trimming removed 2 bases at V and 1 base at J, with 12 bases between. The CDR3 loop reads CASSPWQAGAKNIQYF. In DNA, the CDR3 is TGTGCCAGCTCACCATGGCAGGCGGGGGCCAAAAACATTCAGTACTTC.

This clonotype showed up just a few times. The chain combines TRBV7-2 with TRBJ2-3; 10 positions match TRBD1. V gave up 6 bases and J gave up 6 bases; unmatched junction bases: 9. This CDR3 is built from 15 residues. CDR1 and CDR2 (germline): SGHTA, FQGNSA. CDR3 amino acids: CASRPPGQGTDTQYF. DNA of the CDR3: TGTGCCAGCAGACCCCCGGGACAGGGGACGGATACGCAGTATTTT.

This clonotype was observed a handful of times. The chain combines TRBV20-1 with TRBJ2-5; tentatively, D is TRBD1 or TRBD2 (5 bases each). Germline CDR1 and CDR2: DFQATT and SNEGSKA (reference sequence). Trimming took off 2 bases at V and 5 bases at J, with 18 bases between the two ends. This CDR3 has 15 amino acids. The CDR3 loop reads CSARPELLRGETQYF. The CDR3 DNA sequence: TGCAGTGCTAGACCTGAGTTACTGAGGGGCGAGACCCAGTACTTC.

The chain couples TRBV4-1 to TRBJ2-3; TRBD2 aligns across 10 bases. CDR1 MGHRA and CDR2 YSYEKL come from the germline V gene. CDR3 length: 17 amino acids. V trimming: 4 bases; J trimming: 4 bases; junction bases outside the gene matches: 11. CDR3 loop: CASSLSSAGGSADTQYF. Here the CDR3 DNA reads TGCGCCAGCAGCCTTTCCTCAGCGGGAGGGAGCGCAGATACGCAGTATTTT.

This chain uses TRBV6-4 with TRBJ2-7; D possibly corresponds to TRBD1 (5 bases). CDR1 and CDR2 (germline): MRHNA, SNTAGT. This CDR3 region has 15 residues. Deletions cut 0 bases from V and 7 bases from J, with 16 bases between. CDR3 amino acids: CASSDSGGVDSEQYF. In DNA form, the CDR3 reads TGTGCCAGCAGTGACTCTGGTGGCGTTGACAGTGAGCAGTACTTC.

This clonotype was seen repeatedly, ten times or more. V usage is TRBV28 and J usage is TRBJ2-5; D possibly uses TRBD1 or TRBD2 (5 bases each). CDR3 length: 14 amino acids. V was shortened by 3 bases and J by 1 base, with 9 bases between the two germline ends. CDR1 is MDHEN and CDR2 is SYDVKM in the germline V gene. The CDR3 sequence: CASSFLGRQETQYF. CDR3 bases: TGTGCCAGCAGTTTCTTGGGACGCCAAGAGACCCAGTACTTC.

The chain has TRBV12-3 or TRBV12-4 and TRBJ1-1, with unresolved D. The CDR3 totals 15 residues. Trimming shortened V by 3 bases and J by 4 bases, and 15 bases separated the two germline ends. CDR3 sequence reads: CASSFFTQAATEAFF. DNA of the CDR3: TGTGCCAGCAGTTTTTTCACCCAGGCGGCCACTGAAGCTTTCTTT.

The chain is built from TRBV7-9 and TRBJ1-6, with D possibly TRBD1 on 6 matching bases. Germline CDR1 reads SEHNR; CDR2 reads FQNEAQ (reference sequence). The CDR3 covers 13 residues. Trimming took off 8 bases at V and 6 bases at J, with 11 bases between the two ends. CDR3 nucleotides: TGTGCCAGCGTGGACAGAATTAATTCACCCCTCCACTTT. Translating it yields CASVDRINSPLHF. The full variable domain, rest sourced from reference TRBV7-9 and TRBJ1-6, is DTGVSQNPRHKITKRGQNVTFRCDPISEHNRLYWYRQTLGQGPEFLTYFQNEAQLEKSRLLSDRFSAERPKGSFSTLEIQRTEQGDSAMYLCASVDRINSPLHFGNGTRLTVT.

This clonotype has just a few counts. The chain links TRBV20-1 to TRBJ2-1; 9 positions match TRBD2. Germline CDR1 DFQATT, CDR2 SNEGSKA (reference sequence). The CDR3 is 13 amino acids. V shed 3 bases and J 10 bases; nucleotides not matched to a gene: 7. The CDR3 here is CSARVGSGREQFF. CDR3 sequence (DNA): TGCAGTGCTAGGGTAGGTAGCGGGAGAGAGCAGTTCTTC.

This clonotype was observed a few times. The chain uses TRBV4-1 and TRBJ1-3; D perhaps matches TRBD1 (6 bases). This CDR3 spans 16 amino acids. V lost 3 bases to trimming and J lost 0 bases, with 12 bases between them. The germline V gene has CDR1 MGHRA and CDR2 YSYEKL. The chain's CDR3 is CASSHGQFSSGNTIYF. CDR3 DNA: TGCGCCAGCAGCCACGGACAGTTCAGCTCTGGAAACACCATATATTTT.

Comment on this clonotype: Germline is not matched at one junction end, which may reflect a read error. CDR3 coding DNA: TGCAGTGTTAGACAGGGACCGGACACTGAAGCTTTCTTT. It yields the protein CSVRQGPDTEAFF. This chain uses TRBV20-1 with TRBJ1-1; 7 bases agree with TRBD1. From germline, CDR1 is DFQATT and CDR2 SNEGSKA (reference sequence). This CDR3 comprises 13 residues.